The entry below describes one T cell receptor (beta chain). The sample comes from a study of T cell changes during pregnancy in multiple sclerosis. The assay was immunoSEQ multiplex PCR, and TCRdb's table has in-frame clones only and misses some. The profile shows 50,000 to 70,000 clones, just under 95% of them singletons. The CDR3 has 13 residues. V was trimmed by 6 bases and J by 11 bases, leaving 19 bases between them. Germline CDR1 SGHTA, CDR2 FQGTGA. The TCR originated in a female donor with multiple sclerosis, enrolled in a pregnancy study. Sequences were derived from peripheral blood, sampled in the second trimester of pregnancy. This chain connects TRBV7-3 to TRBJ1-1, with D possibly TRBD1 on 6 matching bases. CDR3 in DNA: TGTGCCAGCAGTCCTCCGGGGGGCGCCGTGGCTTTCTTT. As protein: CASSPPGGAVAFF.